The clone carrying this T cell receptor (beta chain) has just a few counts. These data belong to a study of identical twins. The V gene's germline CDR1 is SEHNR and CDR2 FQNEAQ (reference sequence). The J segment lost 3 bases and the V segment lost 4 bases, leaving 6 bases of the junction unmatched. CDR3 length: 15 residues. TCRdb reanalysed the 5' RACE reads using MiXCR and keeps one entry per CDR3 protein. The top ten hold approximately 15% of the sample, which has over 200,000 distinct CDR3 sequences, 6.5% seen once. The sample was also linked to a second study, of T cells expressing NK-cell markers. As that study records: It was sorted CD3+CD56+NKG2C+, CD3+CD56+NKG2C- and CD3+CD56-NKG2C+ T cells that supplied the TCR beta repertoires. Seven donors tested HCMV-seropositive and one tested seronegative among the eight sequenced.

This TCR was sampled from a woman aged 18-29 years in good health. The gene calls are TRBV7-9 and TRBJ2-7, with 10 bases that match TRBD2. The sequenced sample consisted of CD8+ T cells sorted from blood. CDR3 region: CASSYSSGGRYEQYF. Here the CDR3 DNA reads TGTGCCAGCAGCTACTCTAGCGGGGGCCGCTACGAGCAGTACTTC.